This T cell receptor beta chain was obtained from a study of T cell changes during pregnancy in multiple sclerosis. The CDR3 sequence is 14 residues long. V was shortened by 7 bases and J by 3 bases, with 13 bases between the two germline ends. The germline V gene has CDR1 MNHEY and CDR2 SVGAGI. The method was immunoSEQ multiplex PCR; TCRdb's version includes in-frame clones alone and lacks a portion of them. The top ten clones hold about 0.41% of a sample with 45,000 to 50,000 clones, roughly 92% of them seen once. The receptor was isolated from a female donor in good health, enrolled as a control in a pregnancy study. This specimen consisted of CD4+ T cells from peripheral blood mononuclear cells, obtained in the second trimester of pregnancy. The chain employs TRBV6-5 and TRBJ1-3; D is undetermined. The CDR3 sequence is CASTPGEVGNTIYF. The DNA of the CDR3 is TGTGCCAGCACCCCTGGGGAGGTTGGAAACACCATATATTTT.